This passage covers 30 T cell receptor beta chains from one sample sequenced in a study of cytomegalovirus exposure and HLA in healthy donors. A multiplex PCR was run with 60 Vbeta primers and 13 Jbeta primers. The table came from immunoSEQ multiplex PCR; TCRdb's copy has only in-frame clones and leaves some out. Counted here are 150,000 to 200,000 clones, over 80% occurring once; the ten biggest clones make up approximately 6.5%. Sequences were obtained from PBMCs. These receptors all come from a male donor in good health and CMV-seropositive.

This clone showed up just once. The chain couples TRBV6-4 to TRBJ2-1; D is unclear. V was cut by 1 base and J by 0 bases, with 7 bases left in between. This CDR3 has 15 residues. Germline CDR1 is MRHNA and CDR2 is SNTAGT. CDR3 coding DNA: TGTGCCAGCAGTGACTTGCCTAGCTCCTACAATGAGCAGTTCTTC. This codes for CASSDLPSSYNEQFF.

V and J are TRBV6-6 and TRBJ1-5; 9 nucleotides match TRBD1. The CDR3 runs to 16 residues. The junction had 9 bases not matched to a gene; V was cut back by 2 bases and J by 7 bases. From germline, CDR1 is MNHNY and CDR2 SVGAGI (reference sequence). The CDR3 DNA is TGTGCCAGCAGTTACGGGGGGACAGGGTTCCGACAGCCCCAGCATTTT. This translates into CASSYGGTGFRQPQHF.

Notes on this clone: Mismatch with germline at one junction end may stem from a read error. The chain is built from TRBV7-2 and TRBJ2-3; TRBD2 agrees at 13 bases. The CDR3 is 19 amino acids. The germline CDR1 and CDR2 sequences are SGHTA and FQGNSA. The CDR3 region is CASSLARQLAGGPGDTQYF. In DNA, the CDR3 is TGTGCCAGCAGCTTAGCGCGGCAACTAGCGGGAGGGCCGGGAGATACTCAGTATTTT.

The rearrangement joins TRBV6-5 to TRBJ2-5; D possibly corresponds to TRBD1 (5 bases). Germline V gives CDR1 MNHEY, CDR2 SVGAGI. The CDR3 is 13 amino acids. Trimming cost V 2 bases and J 3 bases, with 7 bases left between them. The CDR3 spells CASSYQGEETQYF. The DNA for the CDR3 is TGTGCCAGCAGTTACCAGGGCGAAGAGACCCAGTACTTC.

This clone was observed a single time. The chain links TRBV4-3 to TRBJ2-7; the D is unclear. Between the trimmed V and J ends, which lost 0 bases and 2 bases, there was a span of 5 bases. Germline V gene lookup returns CDR1 LGHNA and CDR2 YSLEER. This CDR3 comprises 13 residues. The CDR3, as DNA: TGCGCCAGCAGCCAAGATGCAGCCTACGAGCAGTACTTC. Residues: CASSQDAAYEQYF.

This chain links TRBV19 with TRBJ1-1; D may be TRBD1 (5 bases). CDR1 is LNHDA, CDR2 SQIVND, per germline (reference sequence). This CDR3 is 17 amino acids long. The V end was cut by 3 bases, the J end by 1 base, with 18 bases between. DNA for the CDR3: TGTGCCAGTAGTATGGTTAGGATCGGCAGGGCGAACACTGAAGCTTTCTTT. Protein sequence: CASSMVRIGRANTEAFF.

This clone was counted once. This rearrangement joins TRBV5-1 to TRBJ2-5; D unclear. V lost 2 bases and J lost 3, with 8 bases in between. This CDR3 has 13 residues. Per germline, CDR1 SGHRS and CDR2 YFSETQ. This chain's CDR3 is CASSFVAEETQYF. CDR3 nucleotides: TGCGCCAGCAGCTTTGTTGCGGAAGAGACCCAGTACTTC. Supplemented by reference TRBV5-1 and TRBJ2-5, the full variable domain reads KAGVTQTPRYLIKTRGQQVTLSCSPISGHRSVSWYQQTPGQGLQFLFEYFSETQRNKGNFPGRFSGRQFSNSRSEMNVSTLELGDSALYLCASSFVAEETQYFGPGTRLLVL.

This clone was observed a handful of times. Relative to the germline gene, one junction end is altered; a read error may explain this. The chain is built from TRBV2 and TRBJ2-5, with unresolved D. Germline loops: CDR1 SNHLY, CDR2 FYNNEI. The CDR3 length is 12 residues. The CDR3 coding sequence is TGTGCCAGCAGCCAAGATCGGGTCGCCCCGGACTTC. Encoded protein: CASSQDRVAPDF. Full variable domain (remainder filled in from reference TRBV2 and TRBJ2-5): EPEVTQTPSHQVTQMGQEVILRCVPISNHLYFYWYRQILGQKVEFLVSFYNNEISEKSEIFDDQFSVERPDGSNFTLKIRSTKLEDSAMYFCASSQDRVAPDFGPGTRLLVL.

The genes are TRBV6-1 and TRBJ1-5; 10 bases map to TRBD1. Germline lookup yields CDR1 MNHNS and CDR2 SASEGT. CDR3 size: 15 residues. V lost 6 bases, J lost 10 bases, and 12 bases stayed unmatched. The chain's CDR3 is CASSQKGTGAGPQHF. DNA for the CDR3: TGTGCCAGCAGCCAGAAGGGGACAGGGGCAGGACCCCAGCATTTT.

This chain connects TRBV6-5 to TRBJ2-7; D is perhaps TRBD1 (5 bases). Germline CDR1 is MNHEY and CDR2 is SVGAGI. Deletions cut 0 bases from V and 2 bases from J, with 14 bases between. The CDR3 is 16 amino acids. The CDR3 DNA reads TGTGCCAGCAGTTACTCTCTGCCGACAGAGCCCTACGAGCAGTACTTC. Its translation is CASSYSLPTEPYEQYF.

This clone was counted a single time. This chain joins TRBV5-1 and TRBJ1-1, with 7 nucleotides matching TRBD1. This CDR3 has 13 amino acids. CDR1 and CDR2 (germline): SGHRS, YFSETQ. V lost 8 bases, J lost 0 bases, and 4 bases stayed unmatched. The CDR3 DNA is TGCGCCAGTAAGACAGGGATGAACACTGAAGCTTTCTTT. Protein product: CASKTGMNTEAFF.

The V gene is TRBV4-2, the J gene TRBJ2-1, with a tentative D call TRBD2 (6 bases). CDR1 and CDR2 from the germline V gene are LGHNA and YNFKEQ. V lost 5 bases to trimming and J lost 0 bases, with 14 bases between them. This CDR3 has 16 residues. CDR3 amino acids: CASSKEGRSSYNEQFF. The CDR3 coding sequence is TGTGCCAGCAGCAAGGAGGGCCGCAGCTCCTACAATGAGCAGTTCTTC.

The chain recombines TRBV5-1 with TRBJ2-3, with unresolved D. The CDR3 runs 14 residues. The germline CDR1 and CDR2 sequences are SGHRS and YFSETQ. The V and J ends lost 4 bases and 4 bases respectively, with 13 bases between them. CDR3 DNA: TGCGCCAGCAGCCTCCCCCCCCTTTCAGATACGCAGTATTTT. This translates into CASSLPPLSDTQYF.

The chain employs TRBV18 and TRBJ1-2, with 9 bases that match TRBD1. V trimming: 6 bases; J trimming: 6 bases; junction bases outside the gene matches: 5. CDR1 and CDR2 from the germline V gene are KGHSH and LQKENI. The CDR3 spans 13 residues. The CDR3 reads CASSRGQGNGYTF. The CDR3 nucleotides read TGTGCCAGCTCGCGCGGACAGGGGAATGGCTACACCTTC.

The gene calls are TRBV10-3 and TRBJ2-7, with D perhaps matching TRBD1 (6 bases). Per germline, CDR1 ENHRY and CDR2 SYGVKD. Between the trimmed V and J ends, which lost 3 bases and 7 bases, there was a span of 10 bases. The CDR3 spans 12 residues. This CDR3 reads CAISEQGNEQYF. The CDR3 DNA reads TGTGCCATCAGTGAACAGGGTAATGAGCAGTACTTC.

The chain joins TRBV5-1 to TRBJ2-2; 11 bases match TRBD2. The CDR3 length is 16 residues. The germline gives CDR1 SGHRS, CDR2 YFSETQ. After removal of 0 bases from V and 5 bases from J, the junction contained 3 bases not matched to a gene. The CDR3 DNA reads as TGCGCCAGCAGCTTGGCGGCTAGCGGGAGGACCGGGGAGCTGTTTTTT. The encoded protein is CASSLAASGRTGELFF.

The chain employs TRBV7-6 and TRBJ1-3; 7 bases line up with TRBD1. The CDR3 consists of 21 residues. Germline lookup yields CDR1 SGHVS and CDR2 FNYEAQ. V was pared by 0 bases and J by 12 bases, with 29 bases of the junction left unmatched. The CDR3 region is CASSLASGARDRKFFHESIYF. The CDR3 DNA sequence: TGTGCCAGCAGCTTAGCTTCAGGGGCTCGGGACAGAAAATTTTTTCACGAGAGCATATATTTT.

The CDR3 region has the DNA TGTGCCAGCAGTCAGAACGAATATGGCTACACCTTC. Its protein is CASSQNEYGYTF. The chain uses TRBV28 and TRBJ1-2; D is unclear. Germline CDR1 MDHEN, CDR2 SYDVKM. The V end was cut by 5 bases, the J end by 5 bases, with 9 bases between. CDR3 size: 12 residues.

The chain joins TRBV15 to TRBJ1-3; a weak D match, TRBD1 (5 bases). The CDR3 runs to 15 residues. Germline V gene data show CDR1 as LNHNV and CDR2 as YYDKDF (reference sequence). The germline V and J ends were trimmed by 6 bases and 0 bases, with 12 bases remaining between them. The CDR3 DNA reads as TGTGCCACCAGGGCGGGGCGGCTCTCTGGAAACACCATATATTTT. Encoded protein: CATRAGRLSGNTIYF.

This clone has just a few counts. The rearrangement uses TRBV19 and TRBJ1-1; 9 bases fit TRBD1. The trim removed 6 bases at V and 11 bases at J, leaving 10 bases unmatched. CDR3 length: 13 amino acids. CDR1 is LNHDA and CDR2 is SQIVND in the germline V gene (reference sequence). CDR3 protein: CASRMEDRGAAFF. The CDR3 DNA reads TGTGCCAGTAGGATGGAGGACAGGGGAGCTGCTTTCTTT.

The chain joins TRBV7-2 to TRBJ2-7, with 8 bases matching TRBD1. This CDR3 is built from 18 residues. CDR1 and CDR2 from the germline V gene are SGHTA and FQGNSA. V lost 0 bases and J lost 3; bases outside the gene matches: 13. The CDR3, as DNA: TGTGCCAGCAGCTTAGCGTTGGTAAGGTCAGGGGGCTTCTACGAGCAGTACTTC. It translates to CASSLALVRSGGFYEQYF.

The table lists this clone with a count of one. V is TRBV7-2 and J is TRBJ2-3, with D tentatively TRBD2 (6 bases). The CDR3 spans 18 residues. The V and J ends lost 2 bases and 0 bases respectively, with 18 bases between them. The germline V gene encodes CDR1 SGHTA and CDR2 FQGNSA. This chain's CDR3 is CASSLRLGRGSSTDTQYF. In nucleotides, the CDR3 is TGTGCCAGCAGCTTACGTCTGGGGCGGGGATCTAGCACAGATACGCAGTATTTT.

V usage is TRBV6-5 and J usage is TRBJ1-2, with TRBD1 identical over 8 bases. Germline V CDR1 and CDR2: MNHEY, SVGAGI. Trimming took 5 bases from V and 12 from J; bases not matched to a gene: 8. The CDR3 has 12 residues. CDR3 sequence (DNA): TGTGCCAGCAGTGATTGGGACAGGCAAAACACCTTC. Its protein product is CASSDWDRQNTF.

The V and J genes are TRBV29-1 and TRBJ1-3; D is perhaps TRBD1 (5 bases). The germline V and J ends were trimmed by 7 bases and 3 bases, with 13 bases remaining between them. CDR1 SQVTM and CDR2 ANQGSEA come from the germline V gene. This CDR3 has 13 residues. CDR3 nucleotide sequence: TGCAGCGGATTTACAGGAATTGGAAACACCATATATTTT. Translated, it gives CSGFTGIGNTIYF.

This clone has a single count. For the CDR3, the DNA is TGCAGTGGACAGGGAGTACATGGCTACACCTTC. Translated: CSGQGVHGYTF. J is TRBJ1-2 and V is TRBV20-1, with 7 bases identical to TRBD1. The CDR3 totals 11 residues. After removal of 7 bases from V and 6 bases from J, the junction contained 5 bases not matched to a gene. The germline V gene encodes CDR1 DFQATT and CDR2 SNEGSKA (reference sequence).

This sequence joins TRBV27 and TRBJ2-3, with 9 bases that match TRBD2. Looked up from germline, CDR1 is MNHEY and CDR2 is SMNVEV (reference sequence). This CDR3 region has 15 residues. Trimming took 6 bases from V and 2 from J; bases not matched to a gene: 6. CDR3 sequence: CASSLGLAITDTQYF. The CDR3 DNA is TGTGCCAGCAGCCTAGGACTAGCGATCACAGATACGCAGTATTTT.

The chain is built from TRBV25-1 and TRBJ2-7; possibly TRBD2 for D (5 bases). Germline lookup yields CDR1 MGHDK and CDR2 SYGVNS. CDR3 length equals 13 residues. V was trimmed by 1 base and J by 7 bases, leaving 11 bases between them. The CDR3 DNA sequence: TGTGCCAGCAGTGAATTAGAGGGTAGTGAGCAGTACTTC. Translated, it gives CASSELEGSEQYF.

V is TRBV7-2 and J is TRBJ2-7, with 8 bases matching TRBD2. From germline, CDR1 is SGHTA and CDR2 FQGNSA. The V gene end was trimmed by 4 bases and the J gene end by 2 bases; junction bases not matched to a gene: 10. The CDR3 runs to 16 residues. CDR3 sequence: CASSSSLAGIPYEQYF. The CDR3 bases are TGTGCCAGCAGCTCCTCCTTAGCGGGGATTCCCTACGAGCAGTACTTC.

For the CDR3, the DNA is TGCGCCAGCAGTCCTAACAGGGGGAACAACTATGGCTACACCTTC. It specifies CASSPNRGNNYGYTF. The V and J genes are TRBV5-1 and TRBJ1-2; TRBD1 matches 8 bases. Germline V gene data show CDR1 as SGHRS and CDR2 as YFSETQ. This CDR3 spans 15 amino acids. V trimming: 5 bases; J trimming: 2 bases; junction bases outside the gene matches: 8. Looking up the rest from reference TRBV5-1 and TRBJ1-2 gives the full variable domain: KAGVTQTPRYLIKTRGQQVTLSCSPISGHRSVSWYQQTPGQGLQFLFEYFSETQRNKGNFPGRFSGRQFSNSRSEMNVSTLELGDSALYLCASSPNRGNNYGYTFGSGTRLTVV.

The genes are TRBV5-1 and TRBJ1-1; tentatively, D is TRBD1 (6 bases). Trimming removed 4 bases from V and 6 bases from J, with 19 bases in between. Germline values: CDR1 SGHRS, CDR2 YFSETQ. The CDR3 covers 15 residues. The CDR3 loop reads CASSRLGGGEAEAFF. DNA of the CDR3: TGCGCCAGCAGCCGCCTGGGAGGGGGAGAGGCTGAAGCTTTCTTT.